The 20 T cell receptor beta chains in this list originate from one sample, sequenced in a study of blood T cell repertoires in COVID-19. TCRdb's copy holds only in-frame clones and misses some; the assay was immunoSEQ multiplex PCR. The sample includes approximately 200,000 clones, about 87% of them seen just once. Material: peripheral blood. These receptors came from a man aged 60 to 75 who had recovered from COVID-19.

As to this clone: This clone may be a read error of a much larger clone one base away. The CDR3 DNA reads TGTGCCAGCAGCTCCCAGGGCTATAATTCACCCCTCCACTTT. Its protein product is CASSSQGYNSPLHF. The chain employs TRBV7-9 and TRBJ1-6, with D possibly TRBD1 on 5 matching bases. The germline V gene has CDR1 SEHNR and CDR2 FQNEAQ (reference sequence). Trimming left V 4 bases short and J 3 bases short, with 7 bases between. CDR3 size: 14 residues.

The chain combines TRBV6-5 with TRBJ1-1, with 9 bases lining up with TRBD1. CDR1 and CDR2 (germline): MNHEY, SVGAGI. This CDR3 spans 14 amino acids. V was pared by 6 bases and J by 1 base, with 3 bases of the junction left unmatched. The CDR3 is CASRVDRGNTEAFF. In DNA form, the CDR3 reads TGTGCCAGCAGGGTGGACAGGGGGAACACTGAAGCTTTCTTT.

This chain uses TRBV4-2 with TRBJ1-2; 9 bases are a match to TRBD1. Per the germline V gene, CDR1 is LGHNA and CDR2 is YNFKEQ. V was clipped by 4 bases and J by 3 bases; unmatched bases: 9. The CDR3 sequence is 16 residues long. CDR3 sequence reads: CASSPTPGQGYYGYTF. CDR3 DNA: TGTGCCAGCAGCCCTACGCCGGGACAGGGCTACTATGGCTACACCTTC.

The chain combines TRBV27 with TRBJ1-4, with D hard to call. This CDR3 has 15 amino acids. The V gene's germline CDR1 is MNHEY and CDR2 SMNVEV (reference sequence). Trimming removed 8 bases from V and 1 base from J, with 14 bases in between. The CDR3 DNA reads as TGTGCCAGCCGAGGCCCCGCATTAACTAATGAAAAACTGTTTTTT. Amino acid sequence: CASRGPALTNEKLFF.

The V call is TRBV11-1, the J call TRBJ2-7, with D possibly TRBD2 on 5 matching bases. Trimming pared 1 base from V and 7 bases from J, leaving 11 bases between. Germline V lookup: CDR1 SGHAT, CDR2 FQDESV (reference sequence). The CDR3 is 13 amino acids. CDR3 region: CASSLDAGPEQYF. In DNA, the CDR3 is TGTGCCAGCAGCTTAGACGCGGGTCCGGAGCAGTACTTC.

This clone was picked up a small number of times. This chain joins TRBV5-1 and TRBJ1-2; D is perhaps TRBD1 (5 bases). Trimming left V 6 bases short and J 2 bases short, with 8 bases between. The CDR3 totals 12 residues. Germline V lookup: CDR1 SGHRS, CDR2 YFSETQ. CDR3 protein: CASKQENYGYTF. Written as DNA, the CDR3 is TGCGCCAGCAAACAGGAAAACTATGGCTACACCTTC.

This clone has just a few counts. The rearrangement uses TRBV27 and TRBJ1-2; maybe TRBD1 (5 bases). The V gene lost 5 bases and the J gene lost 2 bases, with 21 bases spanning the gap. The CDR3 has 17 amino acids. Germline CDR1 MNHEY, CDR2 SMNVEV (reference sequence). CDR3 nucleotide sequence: TGTGCCAGCAGTGCCAGACAGCAAACTAAGGGGAACTATGGCTACACCTTC. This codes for CASSARQQTKGNYGYTF.

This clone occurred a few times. The CDR3 bases are TGTGCCAGCAGCGTAGACACTAGCGGGAGTTGGAATGAGCAGTTCTTC. It translates to CASSVDTSGSWNEQFF. The genes are TRBV9 and TRBJ2-1; TRBD2 aligns across 11 bases. Trimming took 0 bases from V and 7 from J; bases not matched to a gene: 6. Germline V gene sequence: CDR1 SGDLS, CDR2 YYNGEE. The CDR3 covers 16 residues.

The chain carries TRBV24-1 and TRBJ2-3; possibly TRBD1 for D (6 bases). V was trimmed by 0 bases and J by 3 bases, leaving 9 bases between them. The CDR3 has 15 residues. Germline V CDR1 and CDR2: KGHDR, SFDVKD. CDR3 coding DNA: TGTGCCACCAGTGATTTGAAGCAGGGGACAGATACGCAGTATTTT. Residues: CATSDLKQGTDTQYF.

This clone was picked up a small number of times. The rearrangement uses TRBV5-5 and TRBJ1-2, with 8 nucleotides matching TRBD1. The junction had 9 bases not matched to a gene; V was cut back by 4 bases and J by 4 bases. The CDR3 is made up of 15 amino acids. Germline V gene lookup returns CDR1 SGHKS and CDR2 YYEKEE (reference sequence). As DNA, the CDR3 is TGTGCCAGCAGCCCGACAGGGGTGGGGAGCTATGGCTACACCTTC. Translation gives CASSPTGVGSYGYTF.

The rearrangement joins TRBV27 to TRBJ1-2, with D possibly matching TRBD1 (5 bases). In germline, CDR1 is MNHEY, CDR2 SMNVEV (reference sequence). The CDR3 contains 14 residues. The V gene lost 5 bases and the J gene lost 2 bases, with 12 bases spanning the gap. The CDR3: CASSPQQENYGYTF. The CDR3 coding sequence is TGTGCCAGCAGTCCGCAACAGGAAAACTATGGCTACACCTTC.

CDR3 nucleotides: TGTGCCAGTAGGAGGGACAGGTTTTCCCCAGAGACCCAGTACTTC. Translated, it gives CASRRDRFSPETQYF. The chain links TRBV19 to TRBJ2-5; TRBD1 aligns across 8 bases. V shed 6 bases and J 4 bases; nucleotides not matched to a gene: 10. Germline V gives CDR1 LNHDA, CDR2 SQIVND (reference sequence). This CDR3 spans 15 amino acids.

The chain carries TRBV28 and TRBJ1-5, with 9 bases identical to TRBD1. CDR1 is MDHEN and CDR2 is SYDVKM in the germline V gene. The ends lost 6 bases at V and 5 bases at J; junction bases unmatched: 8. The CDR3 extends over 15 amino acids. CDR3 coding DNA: TGTGCCAGCAGAGGATCGGGACAGGGTGATCAGCCCCAGCATTTT. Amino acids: CASRGSGQGDQPQHF.

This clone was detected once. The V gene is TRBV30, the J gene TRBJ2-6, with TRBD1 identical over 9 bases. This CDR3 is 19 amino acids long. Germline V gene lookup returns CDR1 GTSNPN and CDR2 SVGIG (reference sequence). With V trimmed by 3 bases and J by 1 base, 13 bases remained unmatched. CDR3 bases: TGTGCCTGGAGGAGAACTACCCGGGACAGGGCTTCTGGGGCCAACGTCCTGACTTTC. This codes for CAWRRTTRDRASGANVLTF.

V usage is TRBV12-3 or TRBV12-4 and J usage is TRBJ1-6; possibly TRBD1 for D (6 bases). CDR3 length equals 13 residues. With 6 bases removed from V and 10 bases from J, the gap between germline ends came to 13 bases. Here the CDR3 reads CASSPQGWSPLHF. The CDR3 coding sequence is TGTGCCAGCAGCCCACAGGGCTGGTCACCCCTCCACTTT.

The CDR3 nucleotides are TGTGCCAGCAGCTTACAGGGTCAAGAGACCCAGTACTTC. Its translation is CASSLQGQETQYF. The chain joins TRBV7-8 to TRBJ2-5, with D tentatively TRBD1 (5 bases). The germline CDR1 and CDR2 sequences are SGHVS and FQNEAQ. CDR3 length equals 13 residues. Trimming shortened V by 2 bases and J by 2 bases, and 6 bases separated the two germline ends.

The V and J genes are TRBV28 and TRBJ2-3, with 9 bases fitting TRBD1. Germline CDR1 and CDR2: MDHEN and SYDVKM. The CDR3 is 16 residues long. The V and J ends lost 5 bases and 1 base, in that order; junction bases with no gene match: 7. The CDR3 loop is CASSLGTGWGTDTQYF. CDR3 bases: TGTGCCAGCAGTCTTGGGACAGGGTGGGGCACAGATACGCAGTATTTT.

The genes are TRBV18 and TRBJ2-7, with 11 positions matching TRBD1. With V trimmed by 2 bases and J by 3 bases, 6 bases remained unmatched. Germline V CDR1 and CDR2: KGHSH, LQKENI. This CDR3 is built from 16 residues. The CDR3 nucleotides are TGTGCCAGCTCACCATTGCCCGGGACAGGGGGCTACGAGCAGTACTTC. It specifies CASSPLPGTGGYEQYF. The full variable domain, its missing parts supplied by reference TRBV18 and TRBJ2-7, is NAGVMQNPRHLVRRRGQEARLRCSPMKGHSHVYWYRQLPEEGLKFMVYLQKENIIDESGMPKERFSAEFPKEGPSILRIQQVVRGDSAAYFCASSPLPGTGGYEQYFGPGTRLTVT.

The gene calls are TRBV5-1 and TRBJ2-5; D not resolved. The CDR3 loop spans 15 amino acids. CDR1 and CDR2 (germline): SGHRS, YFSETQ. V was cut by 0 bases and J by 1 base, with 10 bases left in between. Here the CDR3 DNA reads TGCGCCAGCAGCTTGGGCGGCGTGACCCAAGAGACCCAGTACTTC. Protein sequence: CASSLGGVTQETQYF. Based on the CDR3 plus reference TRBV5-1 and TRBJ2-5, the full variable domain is KAGVTQTPRYLIKTRGQQVTLSCSPISGHRSVSWYQQTPGQGLQFLFEYFSETQRNKGNFPGRFSGRQFSNSRSEMNVSTLELGDSALYLCASSLGGVTQETQYFGPGTRLLVL.

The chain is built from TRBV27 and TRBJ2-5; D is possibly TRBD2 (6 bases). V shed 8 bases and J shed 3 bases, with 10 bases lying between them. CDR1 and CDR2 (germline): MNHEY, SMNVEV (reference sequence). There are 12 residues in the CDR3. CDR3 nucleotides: TGTGCCAGCCGTGGGGGGAAAGAGACCCAGTACTTC. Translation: CASRGGKETQYF.